Following are 19 T cell receptor beta chains from one sample sequenced in a study of T cell repertoires in cytomegalovirus infection. TCRdb recomputed calls from the reads with MiXCR, one row per CDR3 protein. In the table there are approximately 1,000,000 distinct CDR3 sequences, approximately 30% of which are singletons. No antigen has been assigned to these receptors. The starting material was cultured CD8+ T cells from PBMCs, obtained from culture after CMV antigen stimulation. The source of these receptors is a human donor in good health (CMV status not recorded). Some clones in this sample may be carry-over from other donors' samples.

The rearrangement links TRBV27 to TRBJ1-1; a weak D match, TRBD1 (5 bases). Per germline, CDR1 MNHEY and CDR2 SMNVEV (reference sequence). CDR3 length: 13 amino acids. The V and J ends lost 3 bases and 5 bases respectively, with 10 bases between them. CDR3 sequence (DNA): TGTGCCAGCAGTTTTTCGGGGCGGACTGAAGCTTTCTTT. It encodes CASSFSGRTEAFF.

In its sample, this clonotype was seen many times. The V call is TRBV11-2, the J call TRBJ2-3, with TRBD2 as a possible D gene (6 bases). The CDR3 consists of 16 residues. CDR1 and CDR2 from the germline V gene are SGHAT and FQNNGV. The V gene lost 6 bases and the J gene lost 1 base, with 17 bases spanning the gap. The CDR3 nucleotides are TGTGCCAGCAGATTGACGGGGGTTGGGGGCACAGATACGCAGTATTTT. Its protein product is CASRLTGVGGTDTQYF.

This clonotype occurred a few times. V usage is TRBV4-1 and J usage is TRBJ2-2; no clear D gene. The V end was cut by 3 bases, the J end by 7 bases, with 9 bases between. Germline-derived CDR1 and CDR2 are MGHRA and YSYEKL. There are 13 residues in the CDR3. The CDR3 sequence: CASSQENYGELFF. In nucleotides, the CDR3 is TGCGCCAGCAGCCAGGAAAATTACGGGGAGCTGTTTTTT.

This clonotype was seen only once. J is TRBJ2-4 and V is TRBV7-6; TRBD1 matches at 12 bases. Germline CDR1 is SGHVS and CDR2 is FNYEAQ. The CDR3 runs to 18 residues. J was trimmed by 5 bases and V by 5 bases; bases with no gene match: 13. The CDR3 here is CASSPGQGARGLENIQYF. The CDR3 region has the DNA TGTGCCAGCAGCCCGGGACAGGGGGCGCGGGGACTCGAAAACATTCAGTACTTC.

This clonotype was counted between two and nine times. The CDR3 coding sequence is TGTGCCATCAGTTTAGGTTCAGGGAGCTCCTACAATGAGCAGTTCTTC. It yields the protein CAISLGSGSSYNEQFF. The chain is built from TRBV10-3 and TRBJ2-1, with D tentatively TRBD1 or TRBD2 (5 bases each). The germline CDR1 and CDR2 sequences are ENHRY and SYGVKD. The CDR3 spans 16 residues. Trimming removed 5 bases at V and 0 bases at J, with 14 bases between.

The V call is TRBV6-8, the J call TRBJ2-2; weak D call: TRBD1 (5 bases). Trimming pared 0 bases from V and 5 bases from J, leaving 10 bases between. Germline V CDR1 and CDR2: MNHGY, SAAAGT. This CDR3 contains 15 residues. Here the CDR3 reads CASSYSTAWTGELFF. In DNA form, the CDR3 reads TGTGCCAGCAGTTACTCGACAGCCTGGACCGGGGAGCTGTTTTTT.

The V gene is TRBV2, the J gene TRBJ2-1; the match to TRBD2 covers 12 bases. Germline trimming cut 0 bases from V and 6 bases from J; bases unmatched to any gene: 12. The germline gives CDR1 SNHLY, CDR2 FYNNEI. The CDR3 runs to 19 residues. The CDR3 DNA is TGTGCCAGCAGTGAAGCACTAGCGGGGGGCCAGAGGGACACCAATGAGCAGTTCTTC. Translated: CASSEALAGGQRDTNEQFF.

This clonotype has a single count. The chain joins TRBV7-9 to TRBJ2-5; either TRBD1 or TRBD2 may fit D (7 bases each). The V and J ends lost 5 bases and 4 bases respectively, with 14 bases between them. CDR1 SEHNR and CDR2 FQNEAQ come from the germline V gene (reference sequence). CDR3 length: 14 residues. The CDR3 region is CASSPGGEPETQYF. The CDR3 nucleotides are TGTGCCAGCAGCCCAGGGGGGGAGCCAGAGACCCAGTACTTC. The whole variable domain, filled in from reference TRBV7-9 and TRBJ2-5, reads DTGVSQNPRHKITKRGQNVTFRCDPISEHNRLYWYRQTLGQGPEFLTYFQNEAQLEKSRLLSDRFSAERPKGSFSTLEIQRTEQGDSAMYLCASSPGGEPETQYFGPGTRLLVL.

A single count supports this clonotype. This sequence joins TRBV5-8 and TRBJ2-1, with D maybe TRBD2 (5 bases). The V end was cut by 2 bases, the J end by 7 bases, with 13 bases between. Germline V gene lookup returns CDR1 SGHTS and CDR2 YDEGEE. This CDR3 is built from 14 residues. For the CDR3, the DNA is TGTGCCAGCAGCTTTGGGCTAGGGAGAAATGAGCAGTTCTTC. Protein product: CASSFGLGRNEQFF.

This clonotype was detected only a few times. The chain employs TRBV6-5 and TRBJ1-1, with 7 bases lining up with TRBD1. V lost 5 bases to trimming and J lost 6 bases; unmatched junction nucleotides: 9. CDR3 size: 14 residues. From germline, CDR1 is MNHEY and CDR2 SVGAGI. The CDR3: CASSPRQGSPEAFF. The CDR3 DNA reads as TGTGCCAGCAGTCCGCGACAGGGTTCGCCTGAAGCTTTCTTT.

About this clonotype: One end of the junction is discordant with germline, which a read error may explain. The chain joins TRBV7-4 to TRBJ1-1; D is perhaps TRBD1 (6 bases). The CDR3 length is 15 residues. In germline, CDR1 is SGHVT, CDR2 SQSDAQ. The CDR3 bases are TGTGCCAGCAGCCACCGGACATCAGGGGACACTGAAACTTTCTTT. Its translation is CASSHRTSGDTETFF.

This clonotype has ten or more counts. V is TRBV7-8 and J is TRBJ1-5, with D maybe TRBD1 (6 bases). The CDR3 sequence is 18 residues long. Germline values: CDR1 SGHVS, CDR2 FQNEAQ. Trimming pared 1 base from V and 0 bases from J, leaving 16 bases between. CDR3 in DNA: TGTGCCAGCAGCTTAGTGGGTAACAGGGCTTATAGCAATCAGCCCCAGCATTTT. This sequence encodes CASSLVGNRAYSNQPQHF.

This chain joins TRBV12-3 or TRBV12-4 and TRBJ1-1; D may be TRBD1 (5 bases). This CDR3 comprises 14 residues. V lost 3 bases and J 5 bases, leaving 13 bases between the germline ends. The CDR3 reads CASSLFPGGTEAFF. The CDR3 region has the DNA TGTGCCAGCAGTTTGTTCCCGGGGGGAACTGAAGCTTTCTTT.

The V and J genes are TRBV7-4 and TRBJ2-7, with D maybe TRBD2 (6 bases). Germline CDR1 is SGHVT and CDR2 is SQSDAQ. This CDR3 spans 13 amino acids. Trimming stripped 5 bases from V and 5 bases from J, with 13 bases between. CDR3 nucleotide sequence: TGTGCCAGCAGCGGAGGGGTTCCCAACGAGCAGTACTTC. It is translated as CASSGGVPNEQYF.

This clonotype showed up just a few times. The rearrangement links TRBV7-9 to TRBJ1-2; the D gene is possibly TRBD1 (5 bases). Trimming pared 5 bases from V and 0 bases from J, leaving 13 bases between. The germline CDR1 and CDR2 sequences are SEHNR and FQNEAQ (reference sequence). There are 15 residues in the CDR3. The CDR3 reads CASSVGTETNYGYTF. The CDR3 DNA follows: TGTGCCAGCAGCGTCGGGACGGAGACTAACTATGGCTACACCTTC.

V gene TRBV4-1 combines with J gene TRBJ2-3; 13 bases are a match to TRBD2. Germline lookup yields CDR1 MGHRA and CDR2 YSYEKL. There are 16 residues in the CDR3. V shed 3 bases and J 4 bases; nucleotides not matched to a gene: 4. The CDR3 DNA sequence: TGCGCCAGCAGCCAGGGGGGACTAGCGGGGCCAGATACGCAGTATTTT. Translated, it gives CASSQGGLAGPDTQYF.

A few counts support this clonotype. The V gene is TRBV14, the J gene TRBJ2-1; D might be TRBD1 or TRBD2, each matching 5 bases. Germline lookup yields CDR1 SGHDN and CDR2 FVKESK. V was trimmed by 0 bases and J by 6 bases, leaving 24 bases between them. The CDR3 is made up of 19 amino acids. The chain's CDR3 is CASSQDFRRPGQGRNEQFF. The CDR3 DNA follows: TGTGCCAGCAGCCAAGATTTCAGACGACCGGGGCAGGGTCGCAATGAGCAGTTCTTC. The entire variable domain, with the rest obtained from reference TRBV14 and TRBJ2-1, is as follows: EAGVTQFPSHSVIEKGQTVTLRCDPISGHDNLYWYRRVMGKEIKFLLHFVKESKQDESGMPNNRFLAERTGGTYSTLKVQPAELEDSGVYFCASSQDFRRPGQGRNEQFFGPGTRLTVL.

The rearrangement joins TRBV2 to TRBJ1-2; the match to TRBD1 covers 12 bases. The CDR3 totals 15 residues. The V segment lost 8 bases and the J segment 3 bases; nucleotides outside the gene matches: 7. CDR1 SNHLY and CDR2 FYNNEI come from the germline V gene. The CDR3 spells CASLPGTGGDYGYTF. CDR3 nucleotide sequence: TGTGCCAGCTTACCGGGGACAGGGGGCGACTATGGCTACACCTTC.

Only a few counts were recorded for this clonotype. Its ends do not fully match the called genes, so a read error is possible. The genes are TRBV7-8 and TRBJ1-1; D is uncertain. The CDR3 sequence is 12 residues long. In germline, CDR1 is SGHVS, CDR2 FQNEAQ. CDR3 residues: CASSLDGFPSPF. CDR3 in DNA: TGTGCCAGCAGCTTAGATGGGTTCCCGTCACCTTTT.